The clone carrying this TCR beta chain was counted between two and nine times. Its antigen is unknown. This sample is drawn from a study of early T cells in non-severe SARS-CoV-2 infection. Findings of the study overall: Comparison of clonotypes with VDJdb favored anti-spike CD8 responses while missing private and CD4 specificities.

The TCR library protocol attached unique molecular identifiers to the individual cDNA molecules. TCRdb redid the calling of the 5' RACE reads with MiXCR, one entry per CDR3 protein. The repertoire includes tens of thousands of distinct CDR3 sequences, around 12% of them detected once, and about 2.5% sits in the top ten. The TCR was taken from an adult who was a healthcare worker with PCR-confirmed SARS-CoV-2 infection or an uninfected control (not recorded which). This material consisted of whole blood, taken at baseline.

The CDR3 nucleotides are TGCAGTGCTAGAGATCGCGGCAGGGGGGGAGCTTTCTTT. Its protein is CSARDRGRGGAFF. The chain recombines TRBV20-1 with TRBJ1-1; the match to TRBD1 covers 7 bases. The CDR3 is made up of 13 amino acids. V lost 0 bases to trimming and J lost 10 bases; unmatched junction nucleotides: 8. Germline-derived CDR1 and CDR2 are DFQATT and SNEGSKA (reference sequence).